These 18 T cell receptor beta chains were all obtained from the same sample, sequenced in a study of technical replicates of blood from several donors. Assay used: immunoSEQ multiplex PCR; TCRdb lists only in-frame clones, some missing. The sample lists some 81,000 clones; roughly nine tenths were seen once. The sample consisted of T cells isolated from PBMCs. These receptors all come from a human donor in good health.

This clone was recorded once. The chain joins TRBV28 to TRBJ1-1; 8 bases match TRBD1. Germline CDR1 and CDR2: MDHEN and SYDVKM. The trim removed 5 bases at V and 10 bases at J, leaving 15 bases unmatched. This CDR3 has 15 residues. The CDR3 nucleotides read TGTGCCAGCAGTCCTTCCGGGACAGGCCCCAAGGGAGCTTTCTTT. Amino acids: CASSPSGTGPKGAFF.

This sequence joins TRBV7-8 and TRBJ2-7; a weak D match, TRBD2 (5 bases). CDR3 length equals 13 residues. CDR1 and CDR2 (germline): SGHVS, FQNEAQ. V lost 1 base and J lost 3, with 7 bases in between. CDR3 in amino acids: CASSLVGGYEQYF. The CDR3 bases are TGTGCCAGCAGCTTAGTTGGAGGCTACGAGCAGTACTTC.

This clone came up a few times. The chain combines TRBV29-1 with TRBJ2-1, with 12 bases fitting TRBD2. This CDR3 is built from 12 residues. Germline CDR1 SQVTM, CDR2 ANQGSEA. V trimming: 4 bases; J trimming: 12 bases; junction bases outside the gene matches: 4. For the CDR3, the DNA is TGCAGCGTTGCGACTAGCGGGGGACCGCAGTTCTTC. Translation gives CSVATSGGPQFF.

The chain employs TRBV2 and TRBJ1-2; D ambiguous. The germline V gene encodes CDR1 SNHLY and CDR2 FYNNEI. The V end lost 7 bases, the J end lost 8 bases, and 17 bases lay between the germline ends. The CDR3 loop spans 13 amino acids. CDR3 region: CASIGRRLGGYTF. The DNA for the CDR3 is TGTGCCAGCATAGGCAGGAGGCTTGGAGGCTACACCTTC.

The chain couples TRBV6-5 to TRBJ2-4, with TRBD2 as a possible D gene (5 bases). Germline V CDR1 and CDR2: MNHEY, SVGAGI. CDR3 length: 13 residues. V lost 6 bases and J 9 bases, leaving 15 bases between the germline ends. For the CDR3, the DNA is TGTGCCAGCAGCTACCAGGACTGGGGCATTCAGTACTTC. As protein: CASSYQDWGIQYF.

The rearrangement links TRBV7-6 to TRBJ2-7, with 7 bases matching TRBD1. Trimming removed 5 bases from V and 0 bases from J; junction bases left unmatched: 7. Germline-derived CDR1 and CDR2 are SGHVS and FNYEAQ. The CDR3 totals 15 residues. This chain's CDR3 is CASSQVQGSSYEQYF. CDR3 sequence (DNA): TGTGCCAGCAGCCAAGTACAGGGGAGCTCCTACGAGCAGTACTTC.

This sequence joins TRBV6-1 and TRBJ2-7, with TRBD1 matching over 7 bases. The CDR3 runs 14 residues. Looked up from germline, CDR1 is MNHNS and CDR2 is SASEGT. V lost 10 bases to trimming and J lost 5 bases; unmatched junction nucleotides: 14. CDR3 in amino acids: CATGQDTPADEQYF. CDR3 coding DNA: TGTGCCACCGGACAGGACACGCCCGCGGACGAGCAGTACTTC.

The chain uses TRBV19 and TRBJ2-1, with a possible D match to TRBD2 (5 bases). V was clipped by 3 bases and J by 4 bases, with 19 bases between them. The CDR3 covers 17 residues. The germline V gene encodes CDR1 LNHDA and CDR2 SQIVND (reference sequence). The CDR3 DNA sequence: TGTGCCAGTAGTATCCGTCGGGGTCCGGACTTTTACAATGAGCAGTTCTTC. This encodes CASSIRRGPDFYNEQFF.

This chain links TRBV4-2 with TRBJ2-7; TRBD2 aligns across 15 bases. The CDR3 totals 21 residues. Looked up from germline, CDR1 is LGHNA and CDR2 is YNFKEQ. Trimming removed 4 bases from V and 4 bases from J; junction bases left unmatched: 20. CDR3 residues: CASSPSNLEWTSGGELYEQYF. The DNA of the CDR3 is TGTGCCAGCAGCCCGTCTAACCTTGAGTGGACTAGCGGGGGGGAACTGTACGAGCAGTACTTC.

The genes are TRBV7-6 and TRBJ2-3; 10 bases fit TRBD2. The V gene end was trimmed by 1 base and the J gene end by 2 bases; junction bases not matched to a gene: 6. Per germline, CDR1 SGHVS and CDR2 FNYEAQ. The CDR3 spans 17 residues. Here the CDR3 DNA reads TGTGCCAGCAGCTTAGTCGCTAGCGGGGGACCCACAGATACGCAGTATTTT. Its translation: CASSLVASGGPTDTQYF.

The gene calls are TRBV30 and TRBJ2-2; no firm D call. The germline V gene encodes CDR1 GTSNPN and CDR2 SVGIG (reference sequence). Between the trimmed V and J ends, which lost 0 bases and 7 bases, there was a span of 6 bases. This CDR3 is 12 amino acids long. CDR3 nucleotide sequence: TGTGCCTGGAGTGTAGCGCGCGGGGAGCTGTTTTTT. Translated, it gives CAWSVARGELFF.

The DNA for the CDR3 is TGCGCCAGCACCGGACAGTCCTACGAGCAGTACTTC. As protein: CASTGQSYEQYF. This chain joins TRBV5-1 and TRBJ2-7, with D possibly being TRBD1 (6 bases). The germline V gene has CDR1 SGHRS and CDR2 YFSETQ. The V and J ends lost 6 bases and 1 base respectively, with 8 bases between them. CDR3 length: 12 amino acids.

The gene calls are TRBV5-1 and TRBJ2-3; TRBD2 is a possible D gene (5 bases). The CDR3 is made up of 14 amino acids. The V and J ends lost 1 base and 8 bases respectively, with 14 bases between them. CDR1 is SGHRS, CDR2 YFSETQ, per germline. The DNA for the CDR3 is TGCGCCAGCAGCTTGAACGAGGGAGAGGGTACGCAGTATTTT. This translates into CASSLNEGEGTQYF. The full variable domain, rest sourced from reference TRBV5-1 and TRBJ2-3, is KAGVTQTPRYLIKTRGQQVTLSCSPISGHRSVSWYQQTPGQGLQFLFEYFSETQRNKGNFPGRFSGRQFSNSRSEMNVSTLELGDSALYLCASSLNEGEGTQYFGPGTRLTVL.

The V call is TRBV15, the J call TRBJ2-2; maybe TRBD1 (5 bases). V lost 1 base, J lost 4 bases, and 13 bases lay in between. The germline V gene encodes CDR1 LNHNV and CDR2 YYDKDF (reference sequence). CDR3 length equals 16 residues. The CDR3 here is CATSRGLEQGTGELFF. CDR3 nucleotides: TGTGCCACCAGCAGAGGGCTGGAGCAGGGCACCGGGGAGCTGTTTTTT.

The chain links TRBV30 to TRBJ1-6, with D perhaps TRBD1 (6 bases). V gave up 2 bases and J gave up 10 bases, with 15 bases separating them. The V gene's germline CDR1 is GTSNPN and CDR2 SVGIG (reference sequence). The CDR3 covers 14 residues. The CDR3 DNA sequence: TGTGCCTGGAGTTCCGACAGGTCAGGATCACCCCTCCACTTT. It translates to CAWSSDRSGSPLHF.

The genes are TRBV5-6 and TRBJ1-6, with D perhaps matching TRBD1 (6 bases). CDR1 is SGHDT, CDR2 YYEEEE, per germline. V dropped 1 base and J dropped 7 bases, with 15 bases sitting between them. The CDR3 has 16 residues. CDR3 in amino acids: CASSLRGDKLNSPLHF. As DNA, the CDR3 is TGTGCCAGCAGCTTGCGGGGGGACAAGTTGAATTCACCCCTCCACTTT.

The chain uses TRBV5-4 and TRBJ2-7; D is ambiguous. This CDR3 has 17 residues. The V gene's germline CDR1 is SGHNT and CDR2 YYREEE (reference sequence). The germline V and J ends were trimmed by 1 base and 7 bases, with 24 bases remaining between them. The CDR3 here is CASSLKVATRRGGEQYF. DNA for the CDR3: TGTGCCAGCAGCTTGAAGGTAGCCACCCGACGTGGTGGGGAGCAGTACTTC.

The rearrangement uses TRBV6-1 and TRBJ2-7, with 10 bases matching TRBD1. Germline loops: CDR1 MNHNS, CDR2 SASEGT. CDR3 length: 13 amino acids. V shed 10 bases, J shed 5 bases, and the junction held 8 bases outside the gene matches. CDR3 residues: CATESGQGHEQYF. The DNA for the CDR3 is TGTGCCACCGAATCGGGACAGGGGCACGAGCAGTACTTC.